This T cell receptor (beta chain) appears in the sequencing data of a study of cytomegalovirus exposure and HLA in healthy donors. The primer mix had 60 Vbeta and 13 Jbeta primers. Generated by immunoSEQ multiplex PCR, the TCRdb table keeps only in-frame clones and is missing some. Among under 200,000 clones listed, 75% to 80% were seen once. General observations from the study: Presence/absence analyses took donor sequencing depth as roughly uniform.

The CDR3 contains 15 residues. Germline V gene sequence: CDR1 SGHNT, CDR2 YYREEE (reference sequence). J lost 4 bases, V lost 1 base, and 5 bases had no gene match. Healthy bone marrow donors made up the cohort. Turning to this clone: Antigen: not known.

The sequence derives from a woman aged 40-49 years in good health and CMV-seropositive. The J gene is TRBJ2-5, the V gene TRBV5-4, with 9 bases aligning to TRBD1. Source material: PBMCs. The CDR3 coding sequence is TGTGCCAGCAGCTTGTCGGACAGGGGTGGAGAGACCCAGTACTTC. Translated, it gives CASSLSDRGGETQYF.